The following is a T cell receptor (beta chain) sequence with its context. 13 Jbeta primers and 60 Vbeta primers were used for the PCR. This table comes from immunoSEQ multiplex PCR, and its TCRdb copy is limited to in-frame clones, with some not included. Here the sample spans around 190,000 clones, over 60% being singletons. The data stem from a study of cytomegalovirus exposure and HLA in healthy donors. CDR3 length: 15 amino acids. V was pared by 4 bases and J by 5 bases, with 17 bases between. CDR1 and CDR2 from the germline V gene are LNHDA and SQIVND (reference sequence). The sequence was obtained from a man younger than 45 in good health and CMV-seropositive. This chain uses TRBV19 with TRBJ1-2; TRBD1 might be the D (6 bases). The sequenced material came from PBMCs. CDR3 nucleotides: TGTGCCAGTAGTACCCAGGGGACACTAGGGTATGGCTACACCTTC. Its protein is CASSTQGTLGYGYTF. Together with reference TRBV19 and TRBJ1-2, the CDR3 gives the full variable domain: DGGITQSPKYLFRKEGQNVTLSCEQNLNHDAMYWYRQDPGQGLRLIYYSQIVNDFQKGDIAEGYSVSREKKESFPLTVTSAQKNPTAFYLCASSTQGTLGYGYTFGSGTRLTVV.